This entry lists 9 T cell receptor beta chains sequenced from one sample in a study of T cell responses to AZD1222 COVID-19 vaccine. Libraries were prepared by immunoSEQ multiplex PCR; TCRdb keeps only in-frame clonotypes and omits some of them. The table shows roughly 110,000 clones, with under 95% occurring only once. The specimen was peripheral blood, collected 28 days after the second AZD1222 dose. These TCRs come from an adult who received the AZD1222 COVID-19 vaccine.

The V and J genes are TRBV7-8 and TRBJ1-6, with TRBD1 identical over 9 bases. Germline V lookup: CDR1 SGHVS, CDR2 FQNEAQ. The V gene end was trimmed by 5 bases and the J gene end by 5 bases; junction bases not matched to a gene: 1. The CDR3 loop spans 14 amino acids. CDR3 sequence (DNA): TGTGCCAGCAGCCGGACAGGGGATAATTCACCCCTCCACTTT. Protein sequence: CASSRTGDNSPLHF.

The chain carries TRBV5-4 and TRBJ1-2; 7 nucleotides match TRBD1. The V and J ends lost 4 bases and 4 bases, in that order; junction bases with no gene match: 13. The CDR3 runs 16 residues. Germline assignment: CDR1 SGHNT and CDR2 YYREEE (reference sequence). CDR3 sequence reads: CASSVGGGWTTYGYTF. DNA of the CDR3: TGTGCCAGCAGCGTGGGAGGGGGCTGGACTACCTATGGCTACACCTTC.

CDR3 coding DNA: TGCGCCAGCAGCCACGACAGGGGAAGGAATTCACCCCTCCACTTT. This encodes CASSHDRGRNSPLHF. This sequence joins TRBV4-1 and TRBJ1-6, with 8 bases identical to TRBD1. In germline, CDR1 is MGHRA, CDR2 YSYEKL. With 3 bases clipped from V and 7 bases from J, the junction kept 5 bases outside the gene matches. This CDR3 has 15 residues.

V is TRBV10-3 and J is TRBJ2-7, with D possibly being TRBD1 or TRBD2 (6 bases each). Looked up from germline, CDR1 is ENHRY and CDR2 is SYGVKD. V was pared by 6 bases and J by 0 bases, with 15 bases between. The CDR3 loop spans 15 amino acids. CDR3 coding DNA: TGTGCCATCAGATCCGAGGGGGGAAGCTCCTACGAGCAGTACTTC. Translating gives CAIRSEGGSSYEQYF.

V is TRBV18 and J is TRBJ2-7, with D maybe TRBD1 (6 bases). V was trimmed by 3 bases and J by 1 base, leaving 13 bases between them. Germline V CDR1 and CDR2: KGHSH, LQKENI. CDR3 size: 15 residues. CDR3: CASSPPGTKSYEQYF. CDR3 nucleotide sequence: TGTGCCAGCTCACCCCCCGGGACAAAGTCCTACGAGCAGTACTTC.

CDR3 coding DNA: TGTGCCAGCAGCTCCTCGCGACAGGAACCTAACTATGGCTACACCTTC. Protein product: CASSSSRQEPNYGYTF. The chain uses TRBV5-5 and TRBJ1-2, with D tentatively TRBD1 (6 bases). The CDR3 is made up of 16 amino acids. Germline loops: CDR1 SGHKS, CDR2 YYEKEE (reference sequence). With 3 bases removed from V and 0 bases from J, the gap between germline ends came to 15 bases.

This rearrangement joins TRBV27 to TRBJ1-1; D possibly corresponds to TRBD1 (6 bases). This CDR3 is built from 13 residues. Trimming removed 0 bases from V and 4 bases from J, with 6 bases in between. Germline V CDR1 and CDR2: MNHEY, SMNVEV (reference sequence). The DNA for the CDR3 is TGTGCCAGCAGTTTATCGACAGGCACTGAAGCTTTCTTT. Its protein is CASSLSTGTEAFF.

This chain joins TRBV6-6 and TRBJ2-3; TRBD2 matches at 12 bases. This CDR3 has 16 residues. V dropped 7 bases and J dropped 3; count of bases not matched to a gene: 8. Germline assignment: CDR1 MNHNY and CDR2 SVGAGI (reference sequence). Here the CDR3 reads CASNPSGRGRTDTQYF. The CDR3 bases are TGTGCCAGCAACCCTAGCGGGAGGGGGAGGACAGATACGCAGTATTTT.

This clone was observed a handful of times. This chain links TRBV20-1 with TRBJ1-6, with D possibly being TRBD1 (6 bases). V was trimmed by 3 bases and J by 7 bases, leaving 7 bases between them. The CDR3 loop spans 12 amino acids. Germline V gene sequence: CDR1 DFQATT, CDR2 SNEGSKA (reference sequence). The CDR3 nucleotides are TGCAGTGCTAGTACAGGGAATTCACCCCTCCACTTT. It yields the protein CSASTGNSPLHF.